Below, 18 T cell receptor beta chains from the same sample are listed, as sequenced in a study of identical twins. From the 5' RACE reads, TCRdb called clonotypes with MiXCR, one entry per CDR3 protein. Of about 790,000 distinct CDR3 sequences in the sample, 15% to 20% were seen once. These records were also assigned to another study, of T cells expressing NK-cell markers.

Sequenced sample: PBMCs. Receptors were obtained from a woman aged 18-29 years in good health.

This clonotype was observed a few times. The junction shows a germline mismatch at one end, possibly a read error. The J gene is TRBJ2-7, the V gene TRBV15; D not certain. This CDR3 is 15 amino acids long. The germline V gene encodes CDR1 LNHNV and CDR2 YYDKDF (reference sequence). In DNA, the CDR3 is TGTGCCACCAGCAGAGAGACCCGAATCTCCTACGAGCAGTACTTT. Encoded protein: CATSRETRISYEQYF.

The chain is built from TRBV29-1 and TRBJ2-7; possibly TRBD2 for D (6 bases). The ends were cut back, 6 bases at V and 5 bases at J, with 11 bases in the middle. The CDR3 is made up of 11 amino acids. The germline CDR1 and CDR2 sequences are SQVTM and ANQGSEA. The CDR3 region is CSVHGGNEQYF. The CDR3 DNA sequence: TGCAGCGTCCATGGGGGGAACGAGCAGTACTTC.

This clonotype was picked up a small number of times. The rearrangement links TRBV12-3 or TRBV12-4 to TRBJ1-3; 9 positions match TRBD1. This CDR3 contains 14 residues. The J segment lost 4 bases and the V segment lost 6 bases, leaving 4 bases of the junction unmatched. CDR3 protein: CASSADRGGNTIYF. The CDR3 DNA follows: TGTGCCAGCAGCGCGGACAGGGGAGGAAACACCATATATTTT.

The V call is TRBV4-1, the J call TRBJ1-2; possibly TRBD1 for D (6 bases). The CDR3 is made up of 12 amino acids. Trimming left V 1 base short and J 9 bases short, with 9 bases between. Per the germline V gene, CDR1 is MGHRA and CDR2 is YSYEKL. CDR3 loop: CASSQARGSYTF. The DNA of the CDR3 is TGCGCCAGCAGCCAAGCCAGGGGAAGCTACACCTTC.

This clonotype came up a few times. The J gene is TRBJ2-7, the V gene TRBV6-1; 11 bases agree with TRBD1. CDR1 is MNHNS, CDR2 SASEGT, per germline. The CDR3 covers 15 residues. V was pared by 2 bases and J by 7 bases, with 7 bases of the junction left unmatched. The CDR3 nucleotides read TGTGCCAGCAGTGAAAGGGACAGGGGGATACTGGAGCAGTACTTC. Residues: CASSERDRGILEQYF.

The chain uses TRBV5-1 and TRBJ2-3, with 8 bases matching TRBD2. Looked up from germline, CDR1 is SGHRS and CDR2 is YFSETQ. The CDR3 is 17 amino acids. V was clipped by 0 bases and J by 1 base; unmatched bases: 7. This chain's CDR3 is CASSLDPPAGGTDTQYF. The CDR3 DNA follows: TGCGCCAGCAGCTTGGACCCGCCAGCGGGGGGCACAGATACGCAGTATTTT.

This clonotype appeared many times. The V gene is TRBV6-1, the J gene TRBJ1-1; D possibly corresponds to TRBD1 (5 bases). CDR1 is MNHNS and CDR2 is SASEGT in the germline V gene. Trimming stripped 5 bases from V and 0 bases from J, with 10 bases between. This CDR3 has 14 amino acids. This chain's CDR3 is CASSLLGVNTEAFF. CDR3 bases: TGTGCCAGCAGTCTGTTAGGGGTGAACACTGAAGCTTTCTTT.

This clonotype was seen only a few times. The chain carries TRBV6-1 and TRBJ1-1; 12 bases map to TRBD1. The germline V gene encodes CDR1 MNHNS and CDR2 SASEGT. V was pared by 6 bases and J by 5 bases, with 7 bases of the junction left unmatched. The CDR3 totals 15 residues. CDR3 in DNA: TGTGCCAGCAGAGAACCGGGACAGGGGGCGACTGAAGCTTTCTTT. Amino acid sequence: CASREPGQGATEAFF.

The table lists this clonotype with a few counts. The chain links TRBV12-3 or TRBV12-4 to TRBJ1-1; D is ambiguous. The CDR3 sequence is 12 residues long. V was trimmed by 3 bases and J by 8 bases, leaving 10 bases between them. The chain's CDR3 is CASSFGFGEAFF. CDR3 sequence (DNA): TGTGCCAGCAGTTTTGGGTTCGGAGAAGCTTTCTTT.

This clonotype has a handful of counts. The rearrangement links TRBV5-1 to TRBJ2-2; possibly TRBD1 or TRBD2 for D (5 bases each). The V gene's germline CDR1 is SGHRS and CDR2 YFSETQ. V lost 7 bases and J 1 base, leaving 14 bases between the germline ends. This CDR3 has 15 amino acids. CDR3 in amino acids: CASRGVSVNTGELFF. The DNA of the CDR3 is TGCGCCAGCCGAGGGGTGAGCGTGAACACCGGGGAGCTGTTTTTT.

The J gene is TRBJ2-1, the V gene TRBV6-5; 8 bases line up with TRBD1. CDR1 is MNHEY, CDR2 SVGAGI, per germline. The junction had 5 bases not matched to a gene; V was cut back by 5 bases and J by 2 bases. There are 15 residues in the CDR3. The CDR3 spells CASSNWDRPYNEQFF. The CDR3 DNA reads as TGTGCCAGCAGTAACTGGGACAGGCCCTACAATGAGCAGTTCTTC.

This chain uses TRBV6-1 with TRBJ2-1, with D maybe TRBD2 (5 bases). The CDR3 has 12 amino acids. V was cut by 1 base and J by 8 bases, with 6 bases left in between. Germline-derived CDR1 and CDR2 are MNHNS and SASEGT. In DNA, the CDR3 is TGTGCCAGCAGTGAAGTCGGGGATGAGCAGTTCTTC. This gives the protein CASSEVGDEQFF.

The rearrangement joins TRBV29-1 to TRBJ2-7, with TRBD2 as a possible D gene (6 bases). Germline assignment: CDR1 SQVTM and CDR2 ANQGSEA. CDR3 size: 12 residues. V shed 5 bases and J shed 3 bases, with 11 bases lying between them. The CDR3 region has the DNA TGCAGCGTTCGGAGGGACGGCTACGAGCAGTACTTC. This sequence encodes CSVRRDGYEQYF.

This clonotype was found a few times. The V call is TRBV5-1, the J call TRBJ2-1, with 10 positions matching TRBD2. V was clipped by 2 bases and J by 16 bases; unmatched bases: 3. Germline CDR1 SGHRS, CDR2 YFSETQ. CDR3 size: 11 residues. Written as DNA, the CDR3 is TGCGCCAGCAGCTTAAGCGGGGGGGTTTTCTTC. Translating gives CASSLSGGVFF.

In this sample, this clonotype turned up a few times. This rearrangement joins TRBV18 to TRBJ2-3; maybe TRBD2 (6 bases). CDR1 and CDR2 from the germline V gene are KGHSH and LQKENI. There are 14 residues in the CDR3. The V end was cut by 4 bases, the J end by 4 bases, with 12 bases between. In DNA, the CDR3 is TGTGCCAGCTCACAACTCGGCGGGGCAGATACGCAGTATTTT. Translating gives CASSQLGGADTQYF. Together with reference TRBV18 and TRBJ2-3, the CDR3 gives the full variable domain: NAGVMQNPRHLVRRRGQEARLRCSPMKGHSHVYWYRQLPEEGLKFMVYLQKENIIDESGMPKERFSAEFPKEGPSILRIQQVVRGDSAAYFCASSQLGGADTQYFGPGTRLTVL.

This clonotype was recorded many times. CDR3 residues: CASSSPVPDTQYF. The DNA for the CDR3 is TGCGCCAGCAGCTCCCCTGTTCCAGATACGCAGTATTTT. The chain combines TRBV5-1 with TRBJ2-3, with D unresolved. The V end was cut by 3 bases, the J end by 4 bases, with 9 bases between. Per the germline V gene, CDR1 is SGHRS and CDR2 is YFSETQ. The CDR3 runs 13 residues.

This clonotype was counted only a few times. The rearrangement links TRBV25-1 to TRBJ2-5, with 11 bases lining up with TRBD2. Germline V gives CDR1 MGHDK, CDR2 SYGVNS. V lost 1 base, J lost 1 base, and 5 bases stayed unmatched. The CDR3 consists of 17 residues. The CDR3 sequence: CASSEFGTSGLQETQYF. DNA of the CDR3: TGTGCCAGCAGTGAATTCGGGACTAGCGGACTCCAAGAGACCCAGTACTTC.

This chain connects TRBV20-1 to TRBJ1-3; 7 nucleotides align to TRBD1. The CDR3 consists of 16 residues. V gave up 3 bases and J gave up 0 bases; unmatched junction bases: 8. Germline loops: CDR1 DFQATT, CDR2 SNEGSKA (reference sequence). The CDR3 protein is CSASLGTVNSGNTIYF. The DNA for the CDR3 is TGCAGTGCTAGCCTTGGGACAGTCAACTCTGGAAACACCATATATTTT.